This T cell receptor beta chain was profiled in a study of cytomegalovirus exposure and HLA in healthy donors. The study, taken as a whole, reports: Of the V segments, some could not be distinguished, including TRBV6-2 and TRBV6-3, and were excluded. Productive rates of about 90% or about 30% were seen for most TCR beta V segments in an earlier analysis.

The study ran its PCR with 60 Vbeta and 13 Jbeta primers. Sequenced by immunoSEQ multiplex PCR; TCRdb stores in-frame clones only, minus some. This sample carries some 160,000 clones, about 72% of them seen once, and the ten largest clones take over 1.1%. Healthy bone marrow donors made up the donor group. In this sample, this clone turned up once. Its antigen is as yet unknown. Per the germline V gene, CDR1 is GTSNPN and CDR2 is SVGIG (reference sequence). The junction had 6 bases not matched to a gene; V was cut back by 5 bases and J by 4 bases. The CDR3 is made up of 13 amino acids. The sequencing sample was made of PBMCs. The genes are TRBV30 and TRBJ1-2, with TRBD1 identical over 8 bases. The receptor was isolated from a male donor in good health and CMV-seronegative. In DNA, the CDR3 is TGTGCCTGGCGGACAGGGATGGCCTATGGCTACACCTTC. Translated: CAWRTGMAYGYTF.